The 20 T cell receptor beta chains reported below all come from one sample, sequenced in a study of human T cells and chemical hapten exposure. TCRdb passed the RACE reads through MiXCR, listing each CDR3 protein once. The table records tens of thousands of distinct CDR3 sequences, roughly 10% of them present only once. Sample time point: patch test 3, about 24 weeks after DPC sensitization. Treatment: therapeutic diphenylcyclopropenone sensitization with weekly scalp DPC. Here the sequenced sample was whole blood, taken in connection with sensitization to the hapten diphenylcyclopropenone (DPC). The receptor source for this set is a woman in her forties with alopecia areata. Some clones in this sample may be carry-over from other donors' samples.

This clonotype was recorded a few times. V usage is TRBV29-1 and J usage is TRBJ2-7, with a tentative D call TRBD1 (6 bases). Germline lookup yields CDR1 SQVTM and CDR2 ANQGSEA. V was shortened by 6 bases and J by 2 bases, with 8 bases between the two germline ends. This CDR3 is built from 11 residues. Written as DNA, the CDR3 is TGCAGCGTGGGGACAACCTACGAGCAGTACTTC. This encodes CSVGTTYEQYF.

This chain uses TRBV29-1 with TRBJ1-2; D might be TRBD1 (5 bases). In germline, CDR1 is SQVTM, CDR2 ANQGSEA. The V end was cut by 4 bases, the J end by 4 bases, with 7 bases between. The CDR3 totals 11 residues. The CDR3 sequence is CSVVGGYGYTF. The CDR3 nucleotides read TGCAGCGTTGTCGGGGGCTATGGCTACACCTTC.

This chain joins TRBV5-6 and TRBJ2-7; a weak D match, TRBD1 (6 bases). The CDR3 is 15 amino acids. Germline CDR1 reads SGHDT; CDR2 reads YYEEEE. The germline V and J ends were trimmed by 4 bases and 3 bases, with 17 bases remaining between them. The DNA for the CDR3 is TGTGCCAGCAGCACCGGGACAAGTACCTACTACGAGCAGTACTTC. It codes for CASSTGTSTYYEQYF.

The chain has TRBV30 and TRBJ2-2; D unresolved. Germline loops: CDR1 GTSNPN, CDR2 SVGIG (reference sequence). This CDR3 is built from 15 residues. Trimming took 0 bases from V and 4 from J, leaving 12 bases between them. Here the CDR3 DNA reads TGTGCCTGGAGTGTACGTGATTTAGGCACCGGGGAGCTGTTTTTT. This gives the protein CAWSVRDLGTGELFF. Filled out from reference TRBV30 and TRBJ2-2, the complete variable domain reads SQTIHQWPATLVQPVGSPLSLECTVEGTSNPNLYWYRQAAGRGLQLLFYSVGIGQISSEVPQNLSASRPQDRQFILSSKKLLLSDSGFYLCAWSVRDLGTGELFFGEGSRLTVL.

There are many counts of this clonotype. The chain uses TRBV6-5 and TRBJ2-3; D uncertain. V dropped 0 bases and J dropped 2 bases, with 3 bases sitting between them. The CDR3 is 13 amino acids. Germline CDR1 MNHEY, CDR2 SVGAGI. The CDR3 DNA reads TGTGCCAGCAGTTACTCGAACACAGATACGCAGTATTTT. This sequence encodes CASSYSNTDTQYF.

Only a few counts were recorded for this clonotype. The CDR3: CASSPAVSGNTIYF. The CDR3 region has the DNA TGTGCCAGCAGCCCCGCAGTCTCCGGAAACACCATATATTTT. The chain has TRBV7-2 and TRBJ1-3; D is unclear. V lost 5 bases and J 4 bases, leaving 12 bases between the germline ends. The CDR3 is 14 amino acids. CDR1 is SGHTA and CDR2 is FQGNSA in the germline V gene.

The chain has TRBV20-1 and TRBJ2-7; TRBD1 matches 9 bases. Germline loops: CDR1 DFQATT, CDR2 SNEGSKA (reference sequence). This CDR3 contains 13 residues. V dropped 6 bases and J dropped 4; count of bases not matched to a gene: 7. CDR3 nucleotide sequence: TGCAGTGCATCCGGGACAGGGCCATACGAGCAGTACTTC. This gives the protein CSASGTGPYEQYF.

This clonotype was found a few times. The chain employs TRBV2 and TRBJ1-1; no firm D call. The CDR3 contains 14 residues. From germline, CDR1 is SNHLY and CDR2 FYNNEI. The V and J ends lost 2 bases and 0 bases respectively, with 7 bases between them. Here the CDR3 reads CASSESRLNTEAFF. CDR3 DNA: TGTGCCAGCAGTGAATCACGGCTGAACACTGAAGCTTTCTTT.

A few counts support this clonotype. The chain joins TRBV11-1 to TRBJ2-7, with TRBD1 matching over 10 bases. The CDR3 runs to 14 residues. CDR1 and CDR2 (germline): SGHAT, FQDESV (reference sequence). The junction had 4 bases not matched to a gene; V was cut back by 5 bases and J by 3 bases. CDR3 protein: CASSPDRGLYEQYF. Here the CDR3 DNA reads TGTGCCAGCAGCCCCGACAGGGGGCTCTACGAGCAGTACTTC.

This clonotype was seen ten or more times. The gene calls are TRBV6-1 and TRBJ1-2; 8 positions agree with TRBD1. This CDR3 region has 16 residues. Germline-derived CDR1 and CDR2 are MNHNS and SASEGT. V lost 2 bases, J lost 4 bases, and 9 bases stayed unmatched. CDR3 loop: CASSESADRGFYGYTF. CDR3 DNA: TGTGCCAGCAGTGAATCCGCCGACAGGGGATTCTATGGCTACACCTTC.

The table lists this clonotype with a few counts. The gene calls are TRBV13 and TRBJ1-6; D gene uncertain. Between the trimmed V and J ends, which lost 2 bases and 5 bases, there was a span of 7 bases. Germline CDR1 is PRHDT and CDR2 is FYEKMQ (reference sequence). The CDR3 extends over 14 amino acids. DNA for the CDR3: TGTGCCAGCAGCTTAACGGAAAATAATTCACCCCTCCACTTT. Protein product: CASSLTENNSPLHF.

This clonotype was seen a few times. CDR3 residues: CASSLQGGAETQYF. CDR3 bases: TGTGCCAGCAGCCTCCAGGGAGGAGCGGAGACCCAGTACTTC. The V and J genes are TRBV5-4 and TRBJ2-5; D possibly corresponds to TRBD2 (6 bases). Germline values: CDR1 SGHNT, CDR2 YYREEE (reference sequence). Between the trimmed V and J ends, which lost 4 bases and 5 bases, there was a span of 15 bases. The CDR3 runs 14 residues.

This clonotype was recorded many times. The CDR3 loop reads CSVDRANYGYTF. DNA for the CDR3: TGCAGCGTGGACAGGGCTAACTATGGCTACACCTTC. This chain joins TRBV29-1 and TRBJ1-2; 8 positions agree with TRBD1. Trimming cost V 6 bases and J 0 bases; bases outside gene matches: 0. The CDR3 covers 12 residues. Germline-derived CDR1 and CDR2 are SQVTM and ANQGSEA.

This clonotype was recorded many times. V is TRBV7-9 and J is TRBJ1-1, with D unclear. The CDR3 sequence is 13 residues long. The germline gives CDR1 SEHNR, CDR2 FQNEAQ (reference sequence). V was pared by 1 base and J by 0 bases, with 3 bases between. The CDR3 loop reads CASSLGMNTEAFF. CDR3 bases: TGTGCCAGCAGCTTAGGGATGAACACTGAAGCTTTCTTT.

This clonotype was seen a few times. The V and J genes are TRBV6-1 and TRBJ2-1; TRBD2 matches at 10 bases. The trim removed 6 bases at V and 8 bases at J, leaving 10 bases unmatched. CDR1 MNHNS and CDR2 SASEGT come from the germline V gene. There are 15 residues in the CDR3. CDR3 nucleotides: TGTGCCAGCAGAGCGAGCGGGGGGGCCGTATATGAGCAGTTCTTC. The encoded protein is CASRASGGAVYEQFF.

This clonotype was recorded at least ten times. J is TRBJ1-1 and V is TRBV5-4, with TRBD1 as a possible D gene (6 bases). This CDR3 has 15 amino acids. V lost 0 bases, J lost 3 bases, and 12 bases lay in between. Germline-derived CDR1 and CDR2 are SGHNT and YYREEE (reference sequence). The CDR3 nucleotides are TGTGCCAGCAGCTTGGCTGGACAGTTTTACACTGAAGCTTTCTTT. It yields the protein CASSLAGQFYTEAFF.

V is TRBV25-1 and J is TRBJ1-5; D unresolved. The CDR3 contains 14 residues. V lost 0 bases to trimming and J lost 5 bases, with 8 bases between them. Germline CDR1 and CDR2: MGHDK and SYGVNS. CDR3 region: CASSEYPSDQPQHF. In nucleotides, the CDR3 is TGTGCCAGCAGTGAATATCCCAGCGATCAGCCCCAGCATTTT.

This clonotype has more than one count but fewer than ten. The V gene is TRBV7-3, the J gene TRBJ2-2, with D unresolved. Germline CDR1 SGHTA, CDR2 FQGTGA. The length of the CDR3 is 11 residues. Trimming pared 1 base from V and 7 bases from J, leaving 1 base between. For the CDR3, the DNA is TGTGCCAGCAGCTTAAACGGGGAGCTGTTTTTT. This translates into CASSLNGELFF. Using reference TRBV7-3 and TRBJ2-2 for the parts outside the CDR3, the full variable domain is GAGVSQTPSNKVTEKGKYVELRCDPISGHTALYWYRQSLGQGPEFLIYFQGTGAADDSGLPNDRFFAVRPEGSVSTLKIQRTERGDSAVYLCASSLNGELFFGEGSRLTVL.

The gene calls are TRBV27 and TRBJ2-7; D is uncertain. Trimming left V 2 bases short and J 2 bases short, with 7 bases between. Germline V CDR1 and CDR2: MNHEY, SMNVEV (reference sequence). There are 13 residues in the CDR3. The CDR3 loop reads CASSLDPAYEQYF. CDR3 in DNA: TGTGCCAGCAGTTTAGACCCGGCCTACGAGCAGTACTTC.

This clonotype was observed many times. The chain carries TRBV29-1 and TRBJ1-1; D is undetermined. The CDR3 is 13 amino acids. The germline V gene encodes CDR1 SQVTM and CDR2 ANQGSEA. The V and J ends lost 7 bases and 4 bases respectively, with 16 bases between them. CDR3: CSGGGDSATEAFF. CDR3 DNA: TGCAGCGGAGGAGGAGATTCGGCCACTGAAGCTTTCTTT.